This T cell receptor (beta chain) appears in the sequencing data of a study of blood T cell repertoires in COVID-19. Authors' analysis steps: Reference gene primers were amplified, and this amplification served to estimate nucleated cell counts. Profiled with immunoSEQ multiplex PCR; TCRdb holds only in-frame clones, not every one. That table is the source of V, J and clone size, and D and trimming were worked out from the DNA. This sample carries about 190,000 clones, about nine tenths of them seen once, and the ten largest clones take under 2.5%. Germline V gives CDR1 SEHNR, CDR2 FQNEAQ (reference sequence). Trimming left V 5 bases short and J 4 bases short, with 17 bases between. The CDR3 extends over 15 amino acids. This clone appeared once.

Sequencing was carried out using peripheral blood. The receptor comes from a man aged 70 or older with active or convalescent COVID-19. The V gene is TRBV7-9, the J gene TRBJ1-2, with D uncertain. CDR3 bases: TGTGCCAGCAGCCAGGCATTTTGGCCGCTCTATGGCTACACCTTC. Translation: CASSQAFWPLYGYTF.